The next 5 T cell receptor beta chains were all read from a single sample in a study of response to subunit inactivated influenza vaccine. TCRdb processed the RT-PCR reads anew with MiXCR; each CDR3 protein has one entry. Of roughly 460,000 distinct CDR3 sequences in the sample, approximately 9.9% were seen once. This specimen was PBMCs from blood, taken more than 35 days after vaccination. These receptor sequences come from a man between 45 and 60 years old who received an inactivated influenza vaccine.

This clonotype was seen many times. The CDR3 DNA follows: TGTGCCAGCAGTTTAGGCCCCATAGAGACCCAGTACTTC. Protein product: CASSLGPIETQYF. The gene calls are TRBV12-3 or TRBV12-4 and TRBJ2-5; D gene unclear. This CDR3 has 13 residues. The V end was cut by 1 base, the J end by 4 bases, with 7 bases between.

This clonotype has at least ten counts. V usage is TRBV7-8 and J usage is TRBJ1-5; D is unresolved. This CDR3 spans 13 amino acids. V shed 4 bases and J shed 7 bases, with 11 bases lying between them. CDR1 SGHVS and CDR2 FQNEAQ come from the germline V gene. The CDR3 protein is CASSSGFVQPQHF. The CDR3 bases are TGTGCCAGCAGCTCTGGGTTTGTGCAGCCCCAGCATTTT.

The chain joins TRBV5-1 to TRBJ2-5, with 11 nucleotides matching TRBD2. Germline V lookup: CDR1 SGHRS, CDR2 YFSETQ. The CDR3 totals 15 residues. Trimming removed 1 base from V and 3 bases from J; junction bases left unmatched: 2. The CDR3: CASSLTSGSEETQYF. CDR3 DNA: TGCGCCAGCAGCTTGACTAGCGGGAGTGAAGAGACCCAGTACTTC. Complete variable domain (other parts from reference TRBV5-1 and TRBJ2-5): KAGVTQTPRYLIKTRGQQVTLSCSPISGHRSVSWYQQTPGQGLQFLFEYFSETQRNKGNFPGRFSGRQFSNSRSEMNVSTLELGDSALYLCASSLTSGSEETQYFGPGTRLLVL.

The rearrangement uses TRBV5-1 and TRBJ2-5; 9 bases match TRBD2. With V trimmed by 2 bases and J by 3 bases, 2 bases remained unmatched. Germline V gene data show CDR1 as SGHRS and CDR2 as YFSETQ. The CDR3 loop spans 14 amino acids. In DNA form, the CDR3 reads TGCGCCAGCAGCTTTCGACTAGCGGAAGAGACCCAGTACTTC. As protein: CASSFRLAEETQYF. Complete variable domain (other parts from reference TRBV5-1 and TRBJ2-5): KAGVTQTPRYLIKTRGQQVTLSCSPISGHRSVSWYQQTPGQGLQFLFEYFSETQRNKGNFPGRFSGRQFSNSRSEMNVSTLELGDSALYLCASSFRLAEETQYFGPGTRLLVL.

DNA for the CDR3: TGTGCCATCAGTGGAGGACAGGGGGATGGCTACACCTTC. Translation gives CAISGGQGDGYTF. The J gene is TRBJ1-2, the V gene TRBV10-3; 10 positions match TRBD1. Germline CDR1 ENHRY, CDR2 SYGVKD. V lost 4 bases to trimming and J lost 6 bases; unmatched junction nucleotides: 2. The CDR3 consists of 13 residues.